Listed here is a single T cell receptor delta chain. This specimen includes other DNA sequences encoding the same CDR3. This specimen belongs to a study of gamma-delta chains in newborns, infants, children. Study-level information: Polyclonal expansion of innate γδ T cells after birth follows microbial exposure.

The ends were cut back, 0 bases at V and 8 bases at J, with 18 bases in the middle. There are 15 residues in the CDR3. Germline V lookup: CDR1 GEAIGNYY, CDR2 EKD. TCRdb reprocessed the reads through CATT. The sample has 1,500 to 2,000 delta-chain clones; 41% are singletons. The TCR comes from a child who had a fever. The sample comprised blood. The chain combines TRDV2 with TRDJ1; no reliable D call. CDR3 sequence reads: CACDTLHMVRQKLIF. CDR3 sequence (DNA): TGTGCCTGTGACACCCTACACATGGTCCGGCAAAAACTCATCTTT.